Shown below are 9 T cell receptor beta chains from a single sample sequenced in a study of blood T cell repertoires in COVID-19. TCRdb's copy holds only in-frame clones and misses some; the assay was immunoSEQ multiplex PCR. This table holds about 270,000 clones, 88% found once. Sequencing input: PBMCs or T cells enriched from blood (not recorded which). These receptors were obtained from a woman in her forties or fifties who had recovered from COVID-19.

The chain joins TRBV18 to TRBJ2-1; 10 bases map to TRBD2. Germline CDR1 and CDR2: KGHSH and LQKENI. J was trimmed by 5 bases and V by 6 bases; bases with no gene match: 10. The CDR3 totals 16 residues. In DNA, the CDR3 is TGTGCCAGCTCTCCTCGAAGTGGACTAGCGGACAATGAGCAGTTCTTC. It encodes CASSPRSGLADNEQFF. The full variable domain, with the rest looked up from reference TRBV18 and TRBJ2-1, is NAGVMQNPRHLVRRRGQEARLRCSPMKGHSHVYWYRQLPEEGLKFMVYLQKENIIDESGMPKERFSAEFPKEGPSILRIQQVVRGDSAAYFCASSPRSGLADNEQFFGPGTRLTVL.

The chain is built from TRBV3-1 (or the pseudogene TRBV3-2) and TRBJ1-5, with a tentative D call TRBD1 (6 bases). CDR3 size: 14 residues. CDR1 and CDR2 (germline): LGHDT, YNNKEL (reference sequence). Trimming removed 1 base at V and 6 bases at J, with 10 bases between. CDR3 DNA: TGTGCCAGCAGCCAAGGTGGGGGCCCTCAGCCCCAGCATTTT. Translation: CASSQGGGPQPQHF.

The V gene is TRBV5-1, the J gene TRBJ2-2, with 13 nucleotides matching TRBD2. V shed 6 bases, J shed 3 bases, and the junction held 8 bases outside the gene matches. Per the germline V gene, CDR1 is SGHRS and CDR2 is YFSETQ. The CDR3 is 17 amino acids. The CDR3 DNA is TGCGCCAGCACCCCAACTAGCGGGAGGGCCCACACCGGGGAGCTGTTTTTT. It codes for CASTPTSGRAHTGELFF.

J is TRBJ1-6 and V is TRBV4-2, with D possibly TRBD1 on 5 matching bases. The germline V gene has CDR1 LGHNA and CDR2 YNFKEQ. The CDR3 covers 14 residues. Between the trimmed V and J ends, which lost 5 bases and 6 bases, there was a span of 11 bases. The CDR3 loop is CASSMGQGNSPLHF. The DNA of the CDR3 is TGTGCCAGCAGCATGGGGCAGGGTAATTCACCCCTCCACTTT.

The chain couples TRBV18 to TRBJ2-3; D is possibly TRBD1 (6 bases). V lost 6 bases to trimming and J lost 4 bases, with 17 bases between them. There are 15 residues in the CDR3. CDR1 KGHSH and CDR2 LQKENI come from the germline V gene. Here the CDR3 reads CASSSGVVIPDTQYF. DNA of the CDR3: TGTGCCAGCTCGTCAGGGGTGGTCATTCCAGATACGCAGTATTTT.

The chain carries TRBV5-1 and TRBJ1-1; 8 bases are a match to TRBD1. The CDR3 runs 14 residues. CDR1 SGHRS and CDR2 YFSETQ come from the germline V gene. V lost 4 bases, J lost 3 bases, and 5 bases stayed unmatched. This CDR3 is CASSLGQEHTEAFF. The DNA for the CDR3 is TGCGCCAGCAGCCTGGGACAGGAACACACTGAAGCTTTCTTT.

This clone was seen more than once but under ten times. The chain couples TRBV20-1 to TRBJ1-4; TRBD1 is a possible D gene (5 bases). Trimming pared 3 bases from V and 8 bases from J, leaving 16 bases between. The CDR3 runs to 14 residues. Germline CDR1 and CDR2: DFQATT and SNEGSKA (reference sequence). The CDR3: CSASFPGMGEKLFF. The CDR3 nucleotides read TGCAGTGCTAGTTTTCCAGGGATGGGCGAAAAACTGTTTTTT.

V is TRBV6-5 and J is TRBJ2-4; 9 bases align to TRBD1. After removal of 6 bases from V and 8 bases from J, the junction contained 8 bases not matched to a gene. This CDR3 region has 14 residues. Germline CDR1 MNHEY, CDR2 SVGAGI. CDR3: CASRPTGGTDIQYF. The CDR3 DNA follows: TGTGCCAGCAGACCGACAGGGGGGACAGACATTCAGTACTTC.

The chain employs TRBV2 and TRBJ1-5; D is possibly TRBD1 (5 bases). The germline gives CDR1 SNHLY, CDR2 FYNNEI. The ends were cut back, 5 bases at V and 3 bases at J, with 17 bases in the middle. The CDR3 has 16 residues. CDR3 sequence reads: CASSHRLEGINQPQHF. The CDR3 DNA reads TGTGCCAGCAGTCACCGTTTGGAGGGGATCAATCAGCCCCAGCATTTT.